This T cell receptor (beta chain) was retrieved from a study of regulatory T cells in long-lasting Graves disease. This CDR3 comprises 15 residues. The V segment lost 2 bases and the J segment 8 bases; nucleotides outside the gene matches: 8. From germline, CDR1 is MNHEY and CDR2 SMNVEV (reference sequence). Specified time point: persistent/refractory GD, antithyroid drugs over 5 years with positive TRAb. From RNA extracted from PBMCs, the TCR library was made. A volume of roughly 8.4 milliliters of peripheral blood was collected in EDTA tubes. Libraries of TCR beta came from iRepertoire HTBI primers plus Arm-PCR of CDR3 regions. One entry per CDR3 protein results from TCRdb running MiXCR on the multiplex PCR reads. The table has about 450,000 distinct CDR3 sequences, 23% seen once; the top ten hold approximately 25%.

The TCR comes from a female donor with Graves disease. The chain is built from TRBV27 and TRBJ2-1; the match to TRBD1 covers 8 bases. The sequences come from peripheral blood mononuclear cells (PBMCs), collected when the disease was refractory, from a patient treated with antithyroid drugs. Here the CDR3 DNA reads TGTGCCAGCAGTTTACTACAGGGGGTGATGTATGAGCAGTTCTTC. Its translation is CASSLLQGVMYEQFF.